This entry is about one TCR beta chain. What it binds is unknown. Sequence at one end of the junction differs from germline and may be a read error. Roughly 9.5 milliliters of peripheral blood were collected from each participant. PCR was run on genomic DNA. The TCR beta CDR3 region was amplified using 30 forward and 13 reverse primers. TCRdb reanalysed the multiplex PCR reads using MiXCR and keeps one entry per CDR3 protein. The sample lists fewer than 300,000 distinct CDR3 sequences, around 47% occurring once. CDR1 and CDR2 (germline): LGHNA, YSLEER. The CDR3 extends over 16 amino acids. This specimen comes from a study of type 1 and type 2 diabetes patients. Whole-study findings and limits: Type 2 diabetes patients had few highly-expanded CD4+ clones, median one.

The TCR was taken from a man younger than 35 with type 2 diabetes. Input material: peripheral blood mononuclear cells (PBMCs). The rearrangement joins TRBV4-3 to TRBJ2-2, with a weak D call TRBD2 (6 bases). The CDR3 spells CASSQAGGRITGELLF. Here the CDR3 DNA reads TGCGCCAGCAGCCAAGCTGGTGGGAGGATCACCGGGGAGCTGCTTTTT.